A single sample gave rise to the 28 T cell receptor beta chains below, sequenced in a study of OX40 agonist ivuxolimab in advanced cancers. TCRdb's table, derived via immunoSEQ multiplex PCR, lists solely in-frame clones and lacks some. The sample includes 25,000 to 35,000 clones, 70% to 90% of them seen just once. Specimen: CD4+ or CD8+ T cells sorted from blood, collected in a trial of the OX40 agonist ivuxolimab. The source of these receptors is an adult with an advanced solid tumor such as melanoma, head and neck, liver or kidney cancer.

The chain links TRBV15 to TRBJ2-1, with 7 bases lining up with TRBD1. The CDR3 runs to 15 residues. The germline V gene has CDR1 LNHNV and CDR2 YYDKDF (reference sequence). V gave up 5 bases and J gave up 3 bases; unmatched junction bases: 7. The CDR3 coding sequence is TGTGCCACCAGCCGCCCAGGGGGATTCTACAATGAGCAGTTCTTC. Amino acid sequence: CATSRPGGFYNEQFF.

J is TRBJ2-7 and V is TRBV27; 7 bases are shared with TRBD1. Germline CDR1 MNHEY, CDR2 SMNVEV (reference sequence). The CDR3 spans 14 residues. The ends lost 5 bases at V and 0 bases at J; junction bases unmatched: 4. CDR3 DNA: TGTGCCAGCAGTCAGACAGGGAGCTCCTACGAGCAGTACTTC. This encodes CASSQTGSSYEQYF.

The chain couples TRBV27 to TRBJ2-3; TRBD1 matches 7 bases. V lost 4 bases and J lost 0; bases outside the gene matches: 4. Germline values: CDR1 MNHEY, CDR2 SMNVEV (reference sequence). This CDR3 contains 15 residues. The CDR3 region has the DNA TGTGCCAGCAGTTGGACAGGTTTTAGCACAGATACGCAGTATTTT. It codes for CASSWTGFSTDTQYF.

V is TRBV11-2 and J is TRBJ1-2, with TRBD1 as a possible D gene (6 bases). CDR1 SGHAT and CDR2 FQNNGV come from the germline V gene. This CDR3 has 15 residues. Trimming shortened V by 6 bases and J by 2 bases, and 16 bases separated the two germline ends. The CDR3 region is CASRAQGIPNYGYTF. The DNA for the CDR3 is TGTGCCAGCAGGGCCCAGGGGATCCCGAACTATGGCTACACCTTC.

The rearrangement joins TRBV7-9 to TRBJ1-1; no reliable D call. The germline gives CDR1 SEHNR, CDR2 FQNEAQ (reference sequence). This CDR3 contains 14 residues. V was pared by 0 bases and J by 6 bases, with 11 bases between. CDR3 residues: CASSLAQLSSEAFF. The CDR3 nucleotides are TGTGCCAGCAGCTTAGCGCAGTTGAGTTCTGAAGCTTTCTTT.

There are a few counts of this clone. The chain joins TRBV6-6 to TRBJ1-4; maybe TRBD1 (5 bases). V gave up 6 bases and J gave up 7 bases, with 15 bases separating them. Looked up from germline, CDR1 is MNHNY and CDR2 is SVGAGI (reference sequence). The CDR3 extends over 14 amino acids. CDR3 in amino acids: CASSQGGEAEKLFF. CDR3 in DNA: TGTGCCAGCAGCCAGGGAGGGGAGGCTGAAAAACTGTTTTTT.

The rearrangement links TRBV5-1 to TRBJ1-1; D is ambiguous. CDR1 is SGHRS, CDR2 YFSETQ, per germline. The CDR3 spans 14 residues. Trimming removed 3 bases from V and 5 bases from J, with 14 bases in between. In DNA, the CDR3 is TGCGCCAGCAGCTACTGGGCCAGCGGAACTGAAGCTTTCTTT. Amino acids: CASSYWASGTEAFF.

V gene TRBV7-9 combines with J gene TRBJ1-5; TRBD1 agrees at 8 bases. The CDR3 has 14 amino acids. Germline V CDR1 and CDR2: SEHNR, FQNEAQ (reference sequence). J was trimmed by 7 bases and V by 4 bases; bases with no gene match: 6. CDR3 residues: CASSSLQGDQPQHF. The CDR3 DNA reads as TGTGCCAGCAGCTCCCTACAGGGGGACCAGCCCCAGCATTTT.

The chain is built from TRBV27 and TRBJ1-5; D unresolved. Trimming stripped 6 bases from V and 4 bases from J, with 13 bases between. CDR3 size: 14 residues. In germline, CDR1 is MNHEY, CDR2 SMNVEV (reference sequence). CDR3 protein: CASRPLVPNQPQHF. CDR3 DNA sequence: TGTGCCAGCAGACCCCTAGTCCCAAATCAGCCCCAGCATTTT.

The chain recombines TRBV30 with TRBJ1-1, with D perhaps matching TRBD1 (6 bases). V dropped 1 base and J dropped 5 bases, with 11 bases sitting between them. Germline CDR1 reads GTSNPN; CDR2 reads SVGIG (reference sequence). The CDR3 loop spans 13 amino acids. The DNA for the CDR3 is TGTGCCTGGAGTGAGCAGGGGTTAACTGAAGCTTTCTTT. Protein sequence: CAWSEQGLTEAFF.

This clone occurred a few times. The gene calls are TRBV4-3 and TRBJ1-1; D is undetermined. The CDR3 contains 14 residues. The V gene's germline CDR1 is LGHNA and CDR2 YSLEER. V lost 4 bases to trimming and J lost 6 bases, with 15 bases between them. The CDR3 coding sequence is TGCGCCAGCAGCCTTCAACCGGGAGCGGCTGAAGCTTTCTTT. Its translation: CASSLQPGAAEAFF.

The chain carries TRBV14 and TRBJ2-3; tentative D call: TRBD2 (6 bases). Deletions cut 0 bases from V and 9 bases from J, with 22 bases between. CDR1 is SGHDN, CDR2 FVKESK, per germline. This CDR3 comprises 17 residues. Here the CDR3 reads CASSQDSGTLRTDTQYF. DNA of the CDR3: TGTGCCAGCAGCCAAGACTCCGGGACTTTACGAACGGACACGCAGTATTTT.

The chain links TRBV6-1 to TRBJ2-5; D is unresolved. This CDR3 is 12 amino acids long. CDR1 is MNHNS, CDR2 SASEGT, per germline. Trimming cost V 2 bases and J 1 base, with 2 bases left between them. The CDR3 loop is CASSEIQETQYF. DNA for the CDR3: TGTGCCAGCAGTGAAATCCAAGAGACCCAGTACTTC.

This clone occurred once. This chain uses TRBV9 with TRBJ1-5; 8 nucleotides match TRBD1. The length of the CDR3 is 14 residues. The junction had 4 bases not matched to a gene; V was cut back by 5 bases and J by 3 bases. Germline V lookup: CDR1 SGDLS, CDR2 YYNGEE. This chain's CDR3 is CASSGGQDNQPQHF. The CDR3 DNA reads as TGTGCCAGCAGTGGGGGACAGGACAATCAGCCCCAGCATTTT.

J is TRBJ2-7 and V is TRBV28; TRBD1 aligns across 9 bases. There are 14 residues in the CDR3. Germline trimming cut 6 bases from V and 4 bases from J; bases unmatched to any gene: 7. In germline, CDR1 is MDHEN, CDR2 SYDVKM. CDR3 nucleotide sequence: TGTGCCAGCAGATTGACAGGGGGAGGATACGAGCAGTACTTC. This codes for CASRLTGGGYEQYF.

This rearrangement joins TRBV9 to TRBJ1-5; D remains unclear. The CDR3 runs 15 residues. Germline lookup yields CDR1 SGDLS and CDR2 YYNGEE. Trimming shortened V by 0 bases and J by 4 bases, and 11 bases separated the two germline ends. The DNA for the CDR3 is TGTGCCAGCAGCGTAGAAGCCGGAGCTAATCAGCCCCAGCATTTT. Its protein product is CASSVEAGANQPQHF.

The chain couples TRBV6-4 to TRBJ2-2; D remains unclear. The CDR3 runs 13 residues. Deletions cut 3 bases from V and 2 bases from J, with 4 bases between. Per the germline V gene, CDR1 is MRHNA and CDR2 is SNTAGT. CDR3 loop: CASSEDNTGELFF. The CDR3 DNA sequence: TGTGCCAGCAGTGAGGACAACACCGGGGAGCTGTTTTTT.

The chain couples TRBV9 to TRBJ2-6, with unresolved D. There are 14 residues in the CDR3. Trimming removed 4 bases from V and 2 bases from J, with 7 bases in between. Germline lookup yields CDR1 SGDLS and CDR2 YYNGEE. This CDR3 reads CASSPGTGANVLTF. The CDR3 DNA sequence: TGTGCCAGCAGCCCGGGTACTGGGGCCAACGTCCTGACTTTC.

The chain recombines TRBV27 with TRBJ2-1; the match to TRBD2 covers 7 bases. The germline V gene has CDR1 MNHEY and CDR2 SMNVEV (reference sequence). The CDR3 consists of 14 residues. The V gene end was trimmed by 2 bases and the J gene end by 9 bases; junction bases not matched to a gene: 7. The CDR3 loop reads CASSLGGRGSEQFF. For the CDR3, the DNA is TGTGCCAGCAGTTTAGGCGGGAGAGGCAGTGAGCAGTTCTTC.

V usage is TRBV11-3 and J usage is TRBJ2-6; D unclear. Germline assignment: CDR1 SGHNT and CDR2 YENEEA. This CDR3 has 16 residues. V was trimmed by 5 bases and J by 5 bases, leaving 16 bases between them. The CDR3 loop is CASSQSRQSRANVLTF. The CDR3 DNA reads TGTGCCAGCAGCCAATCTCGACAAAGTCGGGCCAACGTCCTGACTTTC.

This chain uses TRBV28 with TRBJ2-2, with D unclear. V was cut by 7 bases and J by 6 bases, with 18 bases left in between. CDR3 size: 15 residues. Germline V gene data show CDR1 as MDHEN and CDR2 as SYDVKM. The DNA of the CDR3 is TGTGCCAGCACCCTCTATCCCGGCGCAGCCGGGGAGCTGTTTTTT. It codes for CASTLYPGAAGELFF. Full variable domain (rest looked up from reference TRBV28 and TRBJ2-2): DVKVTQSSRYLVKRTGEKVFLECVQDMDHENMFWYRQDPGLGLRLIYFSYDVKMKEKGDIPEGYSVSREKKERFSLILESASTNQTSMYLCASTLYPGAAGELFFGEGSRLTVL.

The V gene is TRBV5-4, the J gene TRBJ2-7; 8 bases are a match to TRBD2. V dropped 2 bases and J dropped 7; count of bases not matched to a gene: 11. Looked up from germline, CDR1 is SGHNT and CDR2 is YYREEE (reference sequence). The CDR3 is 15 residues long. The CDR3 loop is CASSFSGAIRMEQYF. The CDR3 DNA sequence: TGTGCCAGCAGCTTTAGCGGGGCTATTCGCATGGAGCAGTACTTC.

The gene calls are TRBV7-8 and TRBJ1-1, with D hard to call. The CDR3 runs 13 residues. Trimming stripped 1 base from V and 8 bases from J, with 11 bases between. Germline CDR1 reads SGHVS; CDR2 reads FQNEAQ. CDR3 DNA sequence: TGTGCCAGCAGCTTAGAGGGTTTCGCCGAAGCTTTCTTT. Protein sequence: CASSLEGFAEAFF.

The CDR3 DNA reads TGCGCCAGCAGCTTGCCCGGGAGTCCCGAGCAGTACTTC. It yields the protein CASSLPGSPEQYF. The chain couples TRBV5-1 to TRBJ2-7, with D perhaps matching TRBD2 (6 bases). The CDR3 is 13 residues long. Trimming took off 1 base at V and 6 bases at J, with 11 bases between the two ends. CDR1 SGHRS and CDR2 YFSETQ come from the germline V gene.

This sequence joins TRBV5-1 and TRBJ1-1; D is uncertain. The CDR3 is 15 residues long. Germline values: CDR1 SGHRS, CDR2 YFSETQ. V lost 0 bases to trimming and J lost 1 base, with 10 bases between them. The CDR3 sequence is CASSLVPRGNTEAFF. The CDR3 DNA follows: TGCGCCAGCAGCTTGGTCCCACGGGGGAACACTGAAGCTTTCTTT. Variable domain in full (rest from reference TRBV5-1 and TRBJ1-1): KAGVTQTPRYLIKTRGQQVTLSCSPISGHRSVSWYQQTPGQGLQFLFEYFSETQRNKGNFPGRFSGRQFSNSRSEMNVSTLELGDSALYLCASSLVPRGNTEAFFGQGTRLTVV.

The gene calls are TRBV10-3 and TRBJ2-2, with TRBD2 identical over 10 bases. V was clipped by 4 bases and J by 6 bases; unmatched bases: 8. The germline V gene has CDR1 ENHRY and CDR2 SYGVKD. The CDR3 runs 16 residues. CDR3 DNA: TGTGCCATCAGTGCCCCAAAAGCGGGAGGGCCCGGGGAGCTGTTTTTT. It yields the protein CAISAPKAGGPGELFF.

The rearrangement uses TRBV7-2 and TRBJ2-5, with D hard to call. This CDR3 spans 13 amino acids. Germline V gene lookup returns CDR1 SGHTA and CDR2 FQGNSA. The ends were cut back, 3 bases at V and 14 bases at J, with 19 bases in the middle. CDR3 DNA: TGTGCCAGCAGCTTTTTGGGCAGCTACTACGTCTACTTC. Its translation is CASSFLGSYYVYF.

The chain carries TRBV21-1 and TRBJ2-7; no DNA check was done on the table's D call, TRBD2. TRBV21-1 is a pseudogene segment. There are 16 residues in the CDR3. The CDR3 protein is CASSRTVRSHSYEQYF. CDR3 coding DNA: TGTGCCAGCAGCCGTACGGTGAGGTCGCACTCCTACGAGCAGTACTTC.